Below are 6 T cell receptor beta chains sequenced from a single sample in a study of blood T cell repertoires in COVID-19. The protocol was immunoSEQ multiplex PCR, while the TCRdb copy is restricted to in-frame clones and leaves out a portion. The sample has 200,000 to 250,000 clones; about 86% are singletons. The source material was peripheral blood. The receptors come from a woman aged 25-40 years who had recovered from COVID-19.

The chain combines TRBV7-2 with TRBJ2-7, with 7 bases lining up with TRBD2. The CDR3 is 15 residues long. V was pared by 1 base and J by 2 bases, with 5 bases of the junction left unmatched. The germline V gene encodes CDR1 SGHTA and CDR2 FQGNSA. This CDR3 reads CASSLEVAGAYEQYF. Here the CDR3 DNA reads TGTGCCAGCAGCTTAGAAGTAGCGGGTGCCTACGAGCAGTACTTC. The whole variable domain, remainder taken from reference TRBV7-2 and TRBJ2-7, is GAGVSQSPSNKVTEKGKDVELRCDPISGHTALYWYRQSLGQGLEFLIYFQGNSAPDKSGLPSDRFSAERTGGSVSTLTIQRTQQEDSAVYLCASSLEVAGAYEQYFGPGTRLTVT.

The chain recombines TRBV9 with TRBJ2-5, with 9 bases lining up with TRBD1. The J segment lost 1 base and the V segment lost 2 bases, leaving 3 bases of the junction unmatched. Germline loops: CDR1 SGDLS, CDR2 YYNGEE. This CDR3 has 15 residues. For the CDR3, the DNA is TGTGCCAGCAGCGTGGGGACAGGGCCCCAAGAGACCCAGTACTTC. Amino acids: CASSVGTGPQETQYF.

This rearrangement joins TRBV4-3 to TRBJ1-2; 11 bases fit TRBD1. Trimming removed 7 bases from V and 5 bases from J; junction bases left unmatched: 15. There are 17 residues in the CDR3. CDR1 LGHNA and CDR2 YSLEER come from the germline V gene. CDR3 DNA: TGCGCCAGCACCTCCGGGACAGGGGGGGCCGGGAGATATGGCTACACCTTC. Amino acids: CASTSGTGGAGRYGYTF.

CDR3 in amino acids: CASSLAIGTFEKLFF. DNA of the CDR3: TGTGCCAGCAGCTTAGCGATAGGGACATTTGAAAAACTGTTTTTT. The chain is built from TRBV11-2 and TRBJ1-4, with a possible D match to TRBD1 (6 bases). Germline CDR1 and CDR2: SGHAT and FQNNGV. The CDR3 sequence is 15 residues long. Between the trimmed V and J ends, which lost 1 base and 7 bases, there was a span of 13 bases.

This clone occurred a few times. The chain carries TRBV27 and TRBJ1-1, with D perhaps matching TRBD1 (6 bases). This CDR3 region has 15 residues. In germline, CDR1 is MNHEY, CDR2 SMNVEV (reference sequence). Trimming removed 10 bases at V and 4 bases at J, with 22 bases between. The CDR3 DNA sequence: TGTGCCACCCGACGGGGGGCCGCCGGGGTCACTGAAGCTTTCTTT. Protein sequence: CATRRGAAGVTEAFF.

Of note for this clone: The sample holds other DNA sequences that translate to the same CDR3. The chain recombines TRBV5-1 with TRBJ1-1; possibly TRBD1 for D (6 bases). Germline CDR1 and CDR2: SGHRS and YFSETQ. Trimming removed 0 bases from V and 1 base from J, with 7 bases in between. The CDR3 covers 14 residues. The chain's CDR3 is CASSLGGPNTEAFF. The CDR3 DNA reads TGCGCCAGCAGCTTGGGGGGGCCGAACACTGAAGCTTTCTTT. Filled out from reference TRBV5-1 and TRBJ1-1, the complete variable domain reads KAGVTQTPRYLIKTRGQQVTLSCSPISGHRSVSWYQQTPGQGLQFLFEYFSETQRNKGNFPGRFSGRQFSNSRSEMNVSTLELGDSALYLCASSLGGPNTEAFFGQGTRLTVV.